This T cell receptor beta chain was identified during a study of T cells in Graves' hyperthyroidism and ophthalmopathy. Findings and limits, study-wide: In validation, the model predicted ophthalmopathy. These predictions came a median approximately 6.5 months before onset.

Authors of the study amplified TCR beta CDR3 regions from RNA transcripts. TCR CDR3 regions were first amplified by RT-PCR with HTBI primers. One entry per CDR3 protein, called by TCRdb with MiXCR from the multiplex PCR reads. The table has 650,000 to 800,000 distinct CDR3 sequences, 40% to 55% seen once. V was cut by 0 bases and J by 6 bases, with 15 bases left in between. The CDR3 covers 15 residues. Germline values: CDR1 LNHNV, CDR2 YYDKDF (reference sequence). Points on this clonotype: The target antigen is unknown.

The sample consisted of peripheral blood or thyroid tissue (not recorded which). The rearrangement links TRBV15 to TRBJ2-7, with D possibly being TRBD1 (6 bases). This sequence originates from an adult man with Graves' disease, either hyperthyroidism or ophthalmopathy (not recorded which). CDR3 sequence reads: CATSREQQGEAEQYF. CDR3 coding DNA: TGTGCCACCAGCAGAGAACAACAGGGAGAGGCCGAGCAGTACTTC.